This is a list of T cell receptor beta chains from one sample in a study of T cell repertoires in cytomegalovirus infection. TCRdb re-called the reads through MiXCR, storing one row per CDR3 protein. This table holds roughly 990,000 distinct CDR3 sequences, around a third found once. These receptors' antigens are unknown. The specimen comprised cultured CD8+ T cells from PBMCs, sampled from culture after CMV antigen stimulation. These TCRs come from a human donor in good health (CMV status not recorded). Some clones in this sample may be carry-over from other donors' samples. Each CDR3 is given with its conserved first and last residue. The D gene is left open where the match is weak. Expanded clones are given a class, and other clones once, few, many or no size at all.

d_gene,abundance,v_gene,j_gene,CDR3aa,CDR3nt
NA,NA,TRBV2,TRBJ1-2,CASSLVHRVDGYTF,TGTGCCAGCAGTTTAGTTCACAGGGTGGATGGCTACACCTTC
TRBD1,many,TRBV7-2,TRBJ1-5,CASSLFEGQGFRMDQPQHF,TGTGCCAGCAGCTTATTCGAGGGACAGGGCTTTAGGATGGATCAGCCCCAGCATTTT
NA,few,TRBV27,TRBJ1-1,CASSLSAAGRAFF,TGTGCCAGCAGTTTGTCGGCCGCAGGGAGGGCTTTCTTT
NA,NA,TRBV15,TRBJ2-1,CATTSGDFHEQFF,TGTGCCACCACTTCGGGGGATTTTCATGAGCAGTTCTTC
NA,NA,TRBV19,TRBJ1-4,CASTDPEGAANEKLFF,TGTGCCAGTACCGACCCAGAAGGGGCGGCTAATGAAAAACTGTTTTTT
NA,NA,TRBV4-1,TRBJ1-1,CASSPLQGSTEAFF,TGCGCCAGCAGCCCACTACAGGGAAGCACTGAAGCTTTCTTT
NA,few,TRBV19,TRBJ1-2,CASSIETNYGYTF,TGTGCCAGTAGTATAGAAACTAACTATGGCTACACCTTC
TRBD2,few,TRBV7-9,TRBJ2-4,CASSSGGPFDIQYF,TGTGCCAGCAGCTCGGGGGGGCCATTTGACATTCAGTACTTC
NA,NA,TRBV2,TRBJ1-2,CASVVEGPDYGYTF,TGTGCCAGCGTGGTTGAAGGTCCGGACTATGGCTACACCTTC
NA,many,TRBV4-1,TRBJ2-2,CASSQLSIPNTGELFF,TGCGCCAGCAGCCAACTTTCGATACCGAACACCGGGGAGCTGTTTTTT
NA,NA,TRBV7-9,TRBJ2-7,CASSSRQSYEQYF,TGTGCCAGCAGCTCTAGACAGTCCTACGAGCAGTACTTC
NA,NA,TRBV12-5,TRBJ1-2,CGLGQPIKGYTF,TGCGGACTGGGGCAGCCGATTAAGGGCTACACCTTC
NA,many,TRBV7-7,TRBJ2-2,CASSPGTHDEYHTGELFF,TGTGCTAGCAGCCCAGGGACCCACGATGAGTACCACACCGGGGAGCTGTTTTTT